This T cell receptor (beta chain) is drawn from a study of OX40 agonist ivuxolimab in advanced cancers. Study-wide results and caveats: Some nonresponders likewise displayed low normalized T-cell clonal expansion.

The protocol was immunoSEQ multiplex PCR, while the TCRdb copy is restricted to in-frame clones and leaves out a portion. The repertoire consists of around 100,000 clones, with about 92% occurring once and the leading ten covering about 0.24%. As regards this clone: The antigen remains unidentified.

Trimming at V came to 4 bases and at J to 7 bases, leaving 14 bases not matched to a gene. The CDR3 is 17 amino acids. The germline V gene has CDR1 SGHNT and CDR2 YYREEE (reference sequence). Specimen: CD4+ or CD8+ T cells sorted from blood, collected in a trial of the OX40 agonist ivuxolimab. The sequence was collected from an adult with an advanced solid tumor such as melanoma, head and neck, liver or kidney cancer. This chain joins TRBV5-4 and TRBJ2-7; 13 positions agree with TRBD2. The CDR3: CASSRPSGTSGAREQYF. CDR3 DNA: TGTGCCAGCAGCCGCCCTTCCGGGACTAGCGGGGCTAGGGAGCAGTACTTC.